The clone carrying this T cell receptor beta chain appeared many times. Its matching antigen is unknown. TCRdb processed the RT-PCR reads anew with MiXCR; each CDR3 protein has one entry. This repertoire shows hundreds of thousands of distinct CDR3 sequences, 15% to 17% found once; its top ten account for 9.5% to 13%. Trimming removed 4 bases at V and 0 bases at J, with 8 bases between. The germline V gene has CDR1 DFQATT and CDR2 SNEGSKA (reference sequence). This CDR3 spans 13 amino acids. This sample was included in a study of response to subunit inactivated influenza vaccine. Findings and caveats of the study: Authors suggested each seasonal influenza vaccination recruits few new T cells.

The sample here was PBMCs from blood, taken approximately 13 days after vaccination. This sequence joins TRBV20-1 and TRBJ2-3, with D uncertain. This receptor was identified in a man aged 45-60 years who received an inactivated influenza vaccine. For the CDR3, the DNA is TGCAGTGCTACGATACCTAGCACAGATACGCAGTATTTT. This translates into CSATIPSTDTQYF.